The 18 T cell receptor beta chains given below trace back to one sample, sequenced in a study of response to subunit inactivated influenza vaccine. Each CDR3 protein gets one entry after TCRdb re-called the RT-PCR reads with MiXCR. The profile covers about 500,000 distinct CDR3 sequences, with 10% to 15% appearing a single time and under 15% taken by the ten largest. The specimen comprised PBMCs from blood, sampled roughly 47 days after vaccination. The receptors here all came from a man between 45 and 60 years old who received an inactivated influenza vaccine.

This clonotype was found a few times. This sequence joins TRBV5-1 and TRBJ2-1; 12 bases line up with TRBD2. This CDR3 has 17 residues. Germline V CDR1 and CDR2: SGHRS, YFSETQ. Trimming took 4 bases from V and 7 from J; bases not matched to a gene: 12. The CDR3 spells CASSQTGLAGFWNEQFF. CDR3 in DNA: TGCGCCAGCAGCCAGACCGGACTAGCGGGGTTTTGGAATGAGCAGTTCTTC. Full variable domain (outside the CDR3, taken from reference TRBV5-1 and TRBJ2-1): KAGVTQTPRYLIKTRGQQVTLSCSPISGHRSVSWYQQTPGQGLQFLFEYFSETQRNKGNFPGRFSGRQFSNSRSEMNVSTLELGDSALYLCASSQTGLAGFWNEQFFGPGTRLTVL.

The sample holds many counts of this clonotype. The chain combines TRBV5-1 with TRBJ2-1; 8 nucleotides match TRBD2. In germline, CDR1 is SGHRS, CDR2 YFSETQ. Losses at the gene ends were 3 bases for V and 5 bases for J; bases not matched to a gene: 4. This CDR3 is 14 amino acids long. The CDR3: CASSSNSGDNEQFF. In DNA, the CDR3 is TGCGCCAGCAGCTCTAATAGCGGGGACAATGAGCAGTTCTTC.

This clonotype appeared a few times. This chain uses TRBV28 with TRBJ2-7, with 9 bases fitting TRBD2. This CDR3 is built from 18 residues. The V segment lost 5 bases and the J segment 2 bases; nucleotides outside the gene matches: 16. Germline V CDR1 and CDR2: MDHEN, SYDVKM. CDR3 in amino acids: CASSPTGGQLAGTYEQYF. In DNA, the CDR3 is TGTGCCAGCAGTCCTACCGGCGGTCAGCTAGCGGGAACCTACGAGCAGTACTTC.

V usage is TRBV5-1 and J usage is TRBJ1-6; TRBD1 aligns across 9 bases. Per germline, CDR1 SGHRS and CDR2 YFSETQ. After removal of 9 bases from V and 8 bases from J, the junction contained 6 bases not matched to a gene. This CDR3 has 13 amino acids. The CDR3 spells CATPTGGYSPLHF. CDR3 nucleotide sequence: TGCGCCACCCCGACAGGGGGGTATTCACCCCTCCACTTT.

This rearrangement joins TRBV6-1 to TRBJ2-5, with D perhaps TRBD1 or TRBD2 (5 bases each). CDR1 and CDR2 (germline): MNHNS, SASEGT. V lost 6 bases and J 5 bases, leaving 13 bases between the germline ends. The CDR3 length is 13 residues. Written as DNA, the CDR3 is TGTGCCAGCAGACGCCGCAGGGAGGAGACCCAGTACTTC. Protein sequence: CASRRRREETQYF.

A few counts support this clonotype. An end of the junction does not agree with germline; a read error may underlie this. This rearrangement joins TRBV7-7 to TRBJ2-1; D might be TRBD2 (5 bases). The CDR3 has 14 amino acids. Germline assignment: CDR1 SSHAT and CDR2 FNYEAQ (reference sequence). The CDR3 loop is CASSPFLGDNEQFF. The CDR3 region has the DNA TGTGCTAGCAGCCCCTTTTTGGGAGACAATGAGCAGTTCTTC.

This clonotype showed up many times. This chain connects TRBV20-1 to TRBJ2-7; unclear D gene. The CDR3 is 15 residues long. V was cut by 0 bases and J by 1 base, with 13 bases left in between. Germline V lookup: CDR1 DFQATT, CDR2 SNEGSKA (reference sequence). CDR3 DNA: TGCAGTGCTAGAGAGAGGAAGTCCCTATCCTACGAGCAGTACTTC. Translated, it gives CSARERKSLSYEQYF.

In this sample, this clonotype turned up many times. The rearrangement uses TRBV20-1 and TRBJ2-1; tentatively, D is TRBD1 (5 bases). Trimming took off 1 base at V and 2 bases at J, with 12 bases between the two ends. The CDR3 has 15 amino acids. The germline gives CDR1 DFQATT, CDR2 SNEGSKA (reference sequence). CDR3: CSARVHRRAYNEQFF. The CDR3 region has the DNA TGCAGTGCTAGAGTCCACAGGAGAGCCTACAATGAGCAGTTCTTC.

This clonotype has a handful of counts. The chain is built from TRBV28 and TRBJ1-4; a possible D gene is TRBD1 (5 bases). Germline V CDR1 and CDR2: MDHEN, SYDVKM. The CDR3 is 15 residues long. V was cut by 5 bases and J by 5 bases, with 15 bases left in between. The CDR3 DNA is TGTGCCAGCAGTGGGGGAGGTTTTTGGAATGAAAAACTGTTTTTT. Protein: CASSGGGFWNEKLFF.

This clonotype occurred a few times. The rearrangement links TRBV20-1 to TRBJ1-1; TRBD1 is a possible D gene (5 bases). CDR1 is DFQATT and CDR2 is SNEGSKA in the germline V gene (reference sequence). CDR3 length: 15 residues. Trimming pared 1 base from V and 4 bases from J, leaving 16 bases between. As DNA, the CDR3 is TGCAGTGCTAGAGTCGGCGGGGCGCGGGTCACTGAAGCTTTCTTT. Its protein product is CSARVGGARVTEAFF.

In its sample, this clonotype was seen many times. The rearrangement links TRBV20-1 to TRBJ2-1, with TRBD2 identical over 7 bases. The germline CDR1 and CDR2 sequences are DFQATT and SNEGSKA (reference sequence). Trimming took 6 bases from V and 0 from J; bases not matched to a gene: 11. The CDR3 has 16 amino acids. The CDR3 sequence: CSAPTGGGFSYNEQFF. In DNA form, the CDR3 reads TGCAGTGCCCCAACAGGCGGGGGTTTCTCCTACAATGAGCAGTTCTTC.

This chain uses TRBV7-2 with TRBJ2-7, with 7 nucleotides matching TRBD2. J lost 4 bases, V lost 4 bases, and 7 bases had no gene match. Germline CDR1 is SGHTA and CDR2 is FQGNSA. This CDR3 is 14 amino acids long. CDR3 DNA sequence: TGTGCCAGCAGCTCCCTGTCGGGGGGATACGAGCAGTACTTC. This translates into CASSSLSGGYEQYF.

The chain has TRBV20-1 and TRBJ2-5; D not certain. This CDR3 spans 13 amino acids. From germline, CDR1 is DFQATT and CDR2 SNEGSKA (reference sequence). The V end was cut by 2 bases, the J end by 5 bases, with 12 bases between. The CDR3 is CSARMGRRETQYF. CDR3 sequence (DNA): TGCAGTGCTAGAATGGGTAGGCGGGAGACCCAGTACTTC.

The CDR3 region has the DNA TGTGCCAGCAGCCGCCGCTACAGGGGAGGCACTGAAGCTTTCTTT. Translation: CASSRRYRGGTEAFF. The chain carries TRBV3-1 and TRBJ1-1; 7 nucleotides agree with TRBD1. CDR1 is LGHDT, CDR2 YNNKEL, per germline (reference sequence). The CDR3 runs 15 residues. V shed 4 bases, J shed 4 bases, and the junction held 9 bases outside the gene matches.

The V gene is TRBV10-3, the J gene TRBJ1-1, with no clear D. Germline CDR1 is ENHRY and CDR2 is SYGVKD. This CDR3 is built from 12 residues. Deletions cut 2 bases from V and 6 bases from J, with 7 bases between. The CDR3 DNA follows: TGTGCCATCAGTGAGACTCGATCTGAAGCTTTCTTT. Translation: CAISETRSEAFF.

Only a few counts were recorded for this clonotype. The rearrangement links TRBV29-1 to TRBJ1-4, with a weak D call TRBD1 (5 bases). The CDR3 has 14 residues. V was shortened by 7 bases and J by 3 bases, with 15 bases between the two germline ends. Germline-derived CDR1 and CDR2 are SQVTM and ANQGSEA. CDR3 sequence (DNA): TGCAGCGCTGCCCTAGACAGTTCTAATGAAAAACTGTTTTTT. Amino acids: CSAALDSSNEKLFF. Full variable domain (outside the CDR3, taken from reference TRBV29-1 and TRBJ1-4): SAVISQKPSRDICQRGTSLTIQCQVDSQVTMMFWYRQQPGQSLTLIATANQGSEATYESGFVIDKFPISRPNLTFSTLTVSNMSPEDSSIYLCSAALDSSNEKLFFGSGTQLSVL.

The table lists this clonotype with many counts. J is TRBJ2-3 and V is TRBV7-9; 10 nucleotides match TRBD2. Trimming cost V 4 bases and J 9 bases; bases outside gene matches: 13. The CDR3 runs 16 residues. The germline V gene has CDR1 SEHNR and CDR2 FQNEAQ (reference sequence). CDR3 sequence: CASSSLAGESRGTQYF. CDR3 coding DNA: TGTGCCAGCAGCTCTCTAGCGGGAGAGTCCAGAGGGACGCAGTATTTT.

At least ten counts were recorded for this clonotype. This chain links TRBV5-5 with TRBJ2-3, with 7 bases aligning to TRBD2. This CDR3 has 14 residues. The V gene's germline CDR1 is SGHKS and CDR2 YYEKEE (reference sequence). Losses at the gene ends were 1 base for V and 8 bases for J; bases not matched to a gene: 7. This CDR3 is CASSLYAGEGTQYF. In DNA, the CDR3 is TGTGCCAGCAGCTTGTATGCGGGGGAAGGTACGCAGTATTTT.